The next 24 T cell receptor beta chains were all read from a single sample in a study of T-cell reconstitution after alpha-beta-depleted transplantation in children. Unique molecular identifiers were incorporated into the prepared TCRbeta library. TCRdb processed the PCR reads anew with MiXCR; each CDR3 protein has one entry. This table has 420,000 or so distinct CDR3 sequences, roughly 11% appearing once. The sequences come from PBMCs from the stem cell graft donor, collected from the stem cell graft. These receptors came from a human donor who donated a stem cell graft to a child with acute myeloid leukemia.

The CDR3: CASSGGGGYEQYF. CDR3 sequence (DNA): TGTGCCAGCAGCGGGGGTGGGGGCTACGAGCAGTACTTC. The rearrangement joins TRBV9 to TRBJ2-7, with D perhaps being TRBD1 or TRBD2 (5 bases each). CDR1 and CDR2 from the germline V gene are SGDLS and YYNGEE. The CDR3 runs to 13 residues. V shed 3 bases and J shed 3 bases, with 10 bases lying between them.

J is TRBJ2-5 and V is TRBV12-3 or TRBV12-4; 15 nucleotides match TRBD2. The V and J ends lost 6 bases and 7 bases, in that order; junction bases with no gene match: 9. The CDR3 contains 16 residues. The DNA for the CDR3 is TGTGCCAGCAGCCAGGGACTAGCGGGAGGCGGAGGGACCCAGTACTTC. Translated, it gives CASSQGLAGGGGTQYF.

In its sample, this clonotype was seen many times. The chain couples TRBV27 to TRBJ2-3; unclear D gene. This CDR3 is built from 17 residues. The germline V and J ends were trimmed by 5 bases and 4 bases, with 22 bases remaining between them. Germline V gene data show CDR1 as MNHEY and CDR2 as SMNVEV (reference sequence). CDR3 region: CASSRIKVPTAPDTQYF. The CDR3 DNA follows: TGTGCCAGCAGTAGAATCAAGGTCCCGACGGCCCCAGATACGCAGTATTTT.

This clonotype was detected only a few times. The chain is built from TRBV6-2 or TRBV6-3 and TRBJ2-1; 8 bases align to TRBD2. The CDR3 is 15 residues long. The V gene's germline CDR1 is MNHEY and CDR2 SVGEGT. V lost 5 bases and J lost 3; bases outside the gene matches: 6. CDR3 DNA: TGTGCCAGCAGTACCCCGGGGGGGTTCTACAATGAGCAGTTCTTC. Encoded protein: CASSTPGGFYNEQFF.

For this clonotype: Mismatch with germline at one junction end may stem from a read error. This sequence joins TRBV12-3 or TRBV12-4 and TRBJ2-2; 7 positions match TRBD2. This CDR3 region has 16 residues. The CDR3 here is CARSLSRELYTGELFF. DNA of the CDR3: TGTGCCAGAAGTTTATCGCGGGAGCTTTACACCGGGGAGCTGTTTTTT.

This clonotype appeared a few times. The CDR3: CASSLLFMGQGTDIQYF. The CDR3 DNA follows: TGCGCCAGCAGCTTGCTTTTCATGGGACAGGGGACGGACATTCAGTACTTC. This sequence joins TRBV5-1 and TRBJ2-4; 10 bases map to TRBD1. There are 17 residues in the CDR3. V trimming: 1 base; J trimming: 8 bases; junction bases outside the gene matches: 12. Germline values: CDR1 SGHRS, CDR2 YFSETQ.

This clonotype has more than one count but fewer than ten. The chain carries TRBV20-1 and TRBJ1-1, with a weak D call TRBD1 (6 bases). Trimming removed 0 bases from V and 3 bases from J, with 14 bases in between. The CDR3 length is 15 residues. Per germline, CDR1 DFQATT and CDR2 SNEGSKA (reference sequence). For the CDR3, the DNA is TGCAGTGCTAGAGATCCAGGGGCGGCGGACACTGAAGCTTTCTTT. As protein: CSARDPGAADTEAFF.

This clonotype showed up just a few times. The chain uses TRBV20-1 and TRBJ2-3, with no clear D. The CDR3 has 10 amino acids. Per the germline V gene, CDR1 is DFQATT and CDR2 is SNEGSKA (reference sequence). V was trimmed by 6 bases and J by 10 bases, leaving 11 bases between them. Here the CDR3 reads CSAPYGPQYF. CDR3 nucleotides: TGCAGTGCCCCCTACGGTCCGCAGTATTTT.

Concerning this clonotype: The junction departs from germline at one end; a sequencing error may be responsible. The chain uses TRBV9 and TRBJ2-7, with 7 positions matching TRBD2. The CDR3 length is 13 residues. Germline loops: CDR1 SGDLS, CDR2 YYNGEE. The CDR3 region is CASSEAGSFEQYF. For the CDR3, the DNA is TGTGCCAGCAGCGAAGCGGGGTCCTTCGAGCAGTACTTC.

This clonotype was counted between two and nine times. In DNA, the CDR3 is TGTGCCAGCAGCGTAGACAGGACCGGATACGAGCAGTACTTC. The encoded protein is CASSVDRTGYEQYF. The V gene is TRBV9, the J gene TRBJ2-7; weak D call: TRBD1 (5 bases). Germline V gene lookup returns CDR1 SGDLS and CDR2 YYNGEE. V was cut by 0 bases and J by 4 bases, with 11 bases left in between. The CDR3 loop spans 14 amino acids.

This clonotype was seen more than once but under ten times. The J gene is TRBJ1-1, the V gene TRBV24-1; no clear D. Deletions cut 3 bases from V and 7 bases from J, with 11 bases between. Germline CDR1 and CDR2: KGHDR and SFDVKD. The CDR3 sequence is 13 residues long. CDR3 sequence (DNA): TGTGCCACCAGTGATGCCGACTGGGGTGAAGCTTTCTTT. Its protein product is CATSDADWGEAFF.

This clonotype turned up a few times. This chain connects TRBV12-3 or TRBV12-4 to TRBJ2-7; D perhaps matches TRBD1 (6 bases). The CDR3 is made up of 15 amino acids. Between the trimmed V and J ends, which lost 2 bases and 5 bases, there was a span of 16 bases. As DNA, the CDR3 is TGTGCCAGCAGTTTATATTCAGGGGTTGTCGACGAGCAGTACTTC. Translation gives CASSLYSGVVDEQYF.

This clonotype was detected only a few times. This sequence joins TRBV18 and TRBJ1-5; TRBD1 agrees at 7 bases. Unmatched junction bases numbered 7, after V lost 1 base and J lost 7 bases. CDR1 is KGHSH and CDR2 is LQKENI in the germline V gene. This CDR3 is 15 amino acids long. CDR3 DNA: TGTGCCAGCTCACCACGGGGAGGGGGCCAGCAGCCCCAGCATTTT. Amino acids: CASSPRGGGQQPQHF. Complete variable domain (other parts from reference TRBV18 and TRBJ1-5): NAGVMQNPRHLVRRRGQEARLRCSPMKGHSHVYWYRQLPEEGLKFMVYLQKENIIDESGMPKERFSAEFPKEGPSILRIQQVVRGDSAAYFCASSPRGGGQQPQHFGDGTRLSIL.

The chain employs TRBV10-3 and TRBJ1-5, with D possibly TRBD1 on 5 matching bases. Deletions cut 10 bases from V and 4 bases from J, with 11 bases between. CDR1 is ENHRY, CDR2 SYGVKD, per germline. This CDR3 comprises 12 residues. CDR3 DNA: TGTGCCACAGACAGCGGTAATCAGCCCCAGCATTTT. Translation: CATDSGNQPQHF.

The sample holds a few counts of this clonotype. Here the CDR3 reads CAISLGQGNYGYTF. The CDR3 nucleotides read TGTGCCATCAGCCTCGGACAGGGGAACTATGGCTACACCTTC. The V gene is TRBV10-3, the J gene TRBJ1-2; 9 bases are shared with TRBD1. The V gene end was trimmed by 6 bases and the J gene end by 2 bases; junction bases not matched to a gene: 4. The CDR3 sequence is 14 residues long. Per the germline V gene, CDR1 is ENHRY and CDR2 is SYGVKD.

This clonotype was recorded many times. This chain uses TRBV20-1 with TRBJ2-1, with 16 bases fitting TRBD2. The V gene end was trimmed by 6 bases and the J gene end by 9 bases; junction bases not matched to a gene: 8. Germline V lookup: CDR1 DFQATT, CDR2 SNEGSKA (reference sequence). The CDR3 is 15 amino acids. CDR3 DNA: TGCAGTGCCAAGGGGACTAGCGGGGGGGCTATTGAGCAGTTCTTC. It translates to CSAKGTSGGAIEQFF.

The chain combines TRBV11-2 with TRBJ1-1, with no clear D. Trimming removed 2 bases at V and 7 bases at J, with 26 bases between. In germline, CDR1 is SGHAT, CDR2 FQNNGV. The CDR3 length is 18 residues. CDR3 protein: CASSLLGSLSRLWGEAFF. In DNA form, the CDR3 reads TGTGCCAGCAGCTTACTTGGTTCTCTAAGTCGATTGTGGGGTGAAGCTTTCTTT.

This clonotype was seen a few times. Here the CDR3 DNA reads TGTGCCAGCAGCTTATCGCCTAGCGGGGCCCAAGAGACCCAGTACTTC. This encodes CASSLSPSGAQETQYF. V and J are TRBV7-2 and TRBJ2-5; TRBD2 aligns across 9 bases. Germline loops: CDR1 SGHTA, CDR2 FQGNSA. The CDR3 contains 16 residues. With V trimmed by 2 bases and J by 1 base, 5 bases remained unmatched.

The J gene is TRBJ2-7, the V gene TRBV6-1, with 9 nucleotides matching TRBD1. The ends lost 8 bases at V and 3 bases at J; junction bases unmatched: 5. CDR3 length: 13 amino acids. Germline lookup yields CDR1 MNHNS and CDR2 SASEGT. Written as DNA, the CDR3 is TGTGCCAGCGCGGGGACAGGGCTCTACGAGCAGTACTTC. It is translated as CASAGTGLYEQYF.

This clonotype was recorded many times. The J gene is TRBJ1-1, the V gene TRBV3-1, with D possibly matching TRBD1 (5 bases). With 3 bases removed from V and 7 bases from J, the gap between germline ends came to 15 bases. The germline gives CDR1 LGHDT, CDR2 YNNKEL (reference sequence). There are 14 residues in the CDR3. The CDR3 region has the DNA TGTGCCAGCAGCCATTCGAAGGGGCATGGTGAAGCTTTCTTT. It specifies CASSHSKGHGEAFF.

This clonotype was picked up many times. This sequence joins TRBV12-5 and TRBJ1-2; D possibly corresponds to TRBD1 (5 bases). V was pared by 5 bases and J by 7 bases, with 17 bases between. Per germline, CDR1 LGHNT and CDR2 FRNRAP. The CDR3 runs to 14 residues. CDR3 in amino acids: CASGGTFREGGYTF. In DNA form, the CDR3 reads TGTGCTAGTGGTGGAACGTTCAGGGAGGGTGGCTACACCTTC.

This clonotype was observed a few times. This rearrangement joins TRBV20-1 to TRBJ1-5, with D possibly being TRBD1 (5 bases). The germline V gene has CDR1 DFQATT and CDR2 SNEGSKA (reference sequence). CDR3 length: 13 residues. The V gene lost 6 bases and the J gene lost 3 bases, with 12 bases spanning the gap. In DNA form, the CDR3 reads TGCAGTGCAACCGGGGCGCCCAATCAGCCCCAGCATTTT. Protein: CSATGAPNQPQHF.

The chain recombines TRBV5-6 with TRBJ2-2, with TRBD2 matching over 10 bases. This CDR3 contains 16 residues. V gave up 3 bases and J gave up 3 bases; unmatched junction bases: 5. Germline V gene sequence: CDR1 SGHDT, CDR2 YYEEEE. The CDR3 bases are TGTGCCAGCAGCTGGCGGGGACTAGCGTACACCGGGGAGCTGTTTTTT. Translated, it gives CASSWRGLAYTGELFF.

This clonotype was seen ten or more times. This chain joins TRBV6-5 and TRBJ2-7, with TRBD2 matching over 7 bases. V dropped 0 bases and J dropped 3; count of bases not matched to a gene: 8. The germline V gene encodes CDR1 MNHEY and CDR2 SVGAGI. The CDR3 runs to 16 residues. The CDR3 DNA reads as TGTGCCAGCAGTTACTCGACGCTAGCGGTAAGCTACGAGCAGTACTTC. Amino acid sequence: CASSYSTLAVSYEQYF.